This T cell receptor (beta chain) was sequenced for a study of T-cell memory formation after mild COVID-19. Overall study: Largely donor-specific TCR clusters were found. General study findings and limits: Among contracting clones, CD4+ were mainly CM/EM and CD8+ enriched in EMRA. Some clones that responded turned up in pre-infection memory, which suggests that cross-reactive memory joined in.

From 5'RACE with constant-segment primers came TCR alpha and TCR beta cDNA libraries that carried sample barcodes and UMIs. TCRdb analysed the 5' RACE reads with MiXCR anew, one entry per CDR3 protein. The sample lists 200,000 to 250,000 distinct CDR3 sequences; roughly a tenth were seen once. This clonotype was counted between two and nine times. The antigen is not known. Trimming removed 5 bases from V and 1 base from J, with 16 bases in between. The CDR3 sequence is 16 residues long. From germline, CDR1 is SGHTA and CDR2 FQGNSA. This TCR derives from a man between 18 and 29 years old who had mild COVID-19 (a few samples of this study predate the infection). Cell type and time point are not known. Sequenced: PBMCs or a T cell subset sorted from them (not recorded which). The chain uses TRBV7-2 and TRBJ2-3; D might be TRBD1 (5 bases). CDR3 DNA sequence: TGTGCCAGCAGCGCCTCATGGCAGGGTGGCACAGATACGCAGTATTTT. Encoded protein: CASSASWQGGTDTQYF.